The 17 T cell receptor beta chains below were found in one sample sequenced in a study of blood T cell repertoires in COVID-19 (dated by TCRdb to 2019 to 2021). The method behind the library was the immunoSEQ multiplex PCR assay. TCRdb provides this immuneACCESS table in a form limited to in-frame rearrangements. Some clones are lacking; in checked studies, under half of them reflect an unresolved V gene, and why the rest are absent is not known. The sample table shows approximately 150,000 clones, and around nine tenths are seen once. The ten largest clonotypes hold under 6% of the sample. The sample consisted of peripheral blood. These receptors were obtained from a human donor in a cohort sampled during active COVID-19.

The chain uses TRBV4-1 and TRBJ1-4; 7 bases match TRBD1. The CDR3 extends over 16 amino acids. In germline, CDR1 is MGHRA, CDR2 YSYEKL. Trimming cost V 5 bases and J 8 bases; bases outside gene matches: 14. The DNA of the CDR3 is TGCGCCAGCAGCAAAAAGACAGGGTTTAACGGGGAAAAACTGTTTTTT. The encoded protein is CASSKKTGFNGEKLFF.

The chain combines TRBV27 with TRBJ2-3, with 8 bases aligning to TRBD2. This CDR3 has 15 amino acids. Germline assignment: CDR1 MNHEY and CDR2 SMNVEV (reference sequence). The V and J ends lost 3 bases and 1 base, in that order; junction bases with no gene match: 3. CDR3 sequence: CASSFSGGRTDTQYF. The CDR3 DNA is TGTGCCAGCAGTTTCAGCGGGGGACGCACAGATACGCAGTATTTT.

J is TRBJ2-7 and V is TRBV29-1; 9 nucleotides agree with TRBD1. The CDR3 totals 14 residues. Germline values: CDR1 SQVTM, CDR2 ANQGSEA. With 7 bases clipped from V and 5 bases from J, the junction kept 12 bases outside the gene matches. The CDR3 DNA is TGCAGCGCTGACACCGGGACAGGGTCCCACGAGCAGTACTTC. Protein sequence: CSADTGTGSHEQYF.

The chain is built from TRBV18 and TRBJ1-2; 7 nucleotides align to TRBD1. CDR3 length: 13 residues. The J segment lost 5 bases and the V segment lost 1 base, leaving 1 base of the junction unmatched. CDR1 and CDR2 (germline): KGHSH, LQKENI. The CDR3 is CASSPQGAYGYTF. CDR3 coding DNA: TGTGCCAGCTCACCACAGGGGGCGTATGGCTACACCTTC.

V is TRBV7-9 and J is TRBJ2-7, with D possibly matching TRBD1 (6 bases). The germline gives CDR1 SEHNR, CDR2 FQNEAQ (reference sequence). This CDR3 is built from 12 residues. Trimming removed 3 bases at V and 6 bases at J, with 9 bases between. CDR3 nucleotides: TGTGCCAGCAGCTTCCGGGACATCGAGCAGTACTTC. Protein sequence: CASSFRDIEQYF.

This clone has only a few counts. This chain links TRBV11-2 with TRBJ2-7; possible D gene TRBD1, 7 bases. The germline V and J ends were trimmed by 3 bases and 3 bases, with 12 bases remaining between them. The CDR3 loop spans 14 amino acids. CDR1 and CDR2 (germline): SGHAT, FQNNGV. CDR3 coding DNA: TGTGCCAGCAGCTTCGGACAGGACTACTACGAGCAGTACTTC. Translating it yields CASSFGQDYYEQYF.

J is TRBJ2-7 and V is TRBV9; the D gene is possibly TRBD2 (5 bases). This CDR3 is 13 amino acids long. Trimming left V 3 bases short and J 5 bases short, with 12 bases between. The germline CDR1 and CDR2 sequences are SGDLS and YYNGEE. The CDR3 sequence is CASSDGVQHEQYF. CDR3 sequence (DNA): TGTGCCAGCAGCGACGGGGTGCAACACGAGCAGTACTTC.

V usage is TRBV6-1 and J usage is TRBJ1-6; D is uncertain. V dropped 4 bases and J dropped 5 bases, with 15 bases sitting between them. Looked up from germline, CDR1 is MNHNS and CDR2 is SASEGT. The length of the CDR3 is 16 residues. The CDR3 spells CASSAFGREDNSPLHF. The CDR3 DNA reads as TGTGCCAGCAGTGCCTTTGGACGGGAAGATAATTCACCCCTCCACTTT.

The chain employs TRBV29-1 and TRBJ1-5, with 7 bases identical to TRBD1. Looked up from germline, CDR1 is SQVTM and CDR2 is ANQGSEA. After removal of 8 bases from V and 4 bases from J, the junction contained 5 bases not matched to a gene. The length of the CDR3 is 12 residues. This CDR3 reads CSIKQGNQPQHF. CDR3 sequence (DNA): TGCAGCATCAAACAGGGGAATCAGCCCCAGCATTTT.

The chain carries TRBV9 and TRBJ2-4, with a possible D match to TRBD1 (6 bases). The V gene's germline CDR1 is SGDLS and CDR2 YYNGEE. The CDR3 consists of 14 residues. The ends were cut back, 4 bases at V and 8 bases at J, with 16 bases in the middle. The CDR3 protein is CASSSTTGSDIQYF. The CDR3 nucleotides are TGTGCCAGCAGCTCTACAACAGGGTCGGACATTCAGTACTTC.

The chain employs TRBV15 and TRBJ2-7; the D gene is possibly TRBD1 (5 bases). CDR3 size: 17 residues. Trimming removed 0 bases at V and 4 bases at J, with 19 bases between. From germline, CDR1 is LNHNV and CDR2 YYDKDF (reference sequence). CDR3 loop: CATSRDFGRVIVYEQYF. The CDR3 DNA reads TGTGCCACCAGCAGAGACTTTGGCAGGGTGATAGTATACGAGCAGTACTTC.

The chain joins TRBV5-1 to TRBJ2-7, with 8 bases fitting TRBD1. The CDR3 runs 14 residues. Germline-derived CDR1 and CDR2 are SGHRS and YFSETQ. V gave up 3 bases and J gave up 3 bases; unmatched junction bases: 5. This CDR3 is CASSWTGLNYEQYF. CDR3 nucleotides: TGCGCCAGCAGCTGGACAGGGCTCAACTACGAGCAGTACTTC.

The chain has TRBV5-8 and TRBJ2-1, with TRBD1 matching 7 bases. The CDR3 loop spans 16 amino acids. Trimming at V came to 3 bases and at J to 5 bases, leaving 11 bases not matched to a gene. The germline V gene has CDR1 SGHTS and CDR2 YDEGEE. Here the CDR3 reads CASSSPQGRGHNEQFF. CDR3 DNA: TGTGCCAGCAGCTCTCCACAGGGGAGAGGACACAATGAGCAGTTCTTC.

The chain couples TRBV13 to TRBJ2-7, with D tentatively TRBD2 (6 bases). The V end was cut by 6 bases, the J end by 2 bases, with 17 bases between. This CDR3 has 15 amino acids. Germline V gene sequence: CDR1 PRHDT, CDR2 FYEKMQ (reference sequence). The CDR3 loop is CASSPRVGGTYEQYF. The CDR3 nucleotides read TGTGCCAGCAGTCCCCGGGTGGGGGGAACCTACGAGCAGTACTTC.

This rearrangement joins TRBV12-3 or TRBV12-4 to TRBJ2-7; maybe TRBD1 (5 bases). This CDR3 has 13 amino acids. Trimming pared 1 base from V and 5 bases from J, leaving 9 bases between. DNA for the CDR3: TGTGCCAGCAGTTTAGGGTCAGGGCACGAGCAGTACTTC. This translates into CASSLGSGHEQYF.

The chain's CDR3 is CASSPSTGETQYF. The DNA of the CDR3 is TGTGCCAGCAGCCCATCGACGGGAGAGACCCAGTACTTC. The gene calls are TRBV9 and TRBJ2-5; no clear D gene. The CDR3 covers 13 residues. CDR1 is SGDLS and CDR2 is YYNGEE in the germline V gene. The V end was cut by 4 bases, the J end by 4 bases, with 11 bases between.

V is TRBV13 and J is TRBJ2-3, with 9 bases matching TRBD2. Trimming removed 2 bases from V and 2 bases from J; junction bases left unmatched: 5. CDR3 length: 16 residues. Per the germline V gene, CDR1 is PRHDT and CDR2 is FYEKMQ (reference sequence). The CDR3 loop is CASSLSLAGTTDTQYF. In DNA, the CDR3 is TGTGCCAGCAGCTTAAGCCTAGCGGGGACCACAGATACGCAGTATTTT.